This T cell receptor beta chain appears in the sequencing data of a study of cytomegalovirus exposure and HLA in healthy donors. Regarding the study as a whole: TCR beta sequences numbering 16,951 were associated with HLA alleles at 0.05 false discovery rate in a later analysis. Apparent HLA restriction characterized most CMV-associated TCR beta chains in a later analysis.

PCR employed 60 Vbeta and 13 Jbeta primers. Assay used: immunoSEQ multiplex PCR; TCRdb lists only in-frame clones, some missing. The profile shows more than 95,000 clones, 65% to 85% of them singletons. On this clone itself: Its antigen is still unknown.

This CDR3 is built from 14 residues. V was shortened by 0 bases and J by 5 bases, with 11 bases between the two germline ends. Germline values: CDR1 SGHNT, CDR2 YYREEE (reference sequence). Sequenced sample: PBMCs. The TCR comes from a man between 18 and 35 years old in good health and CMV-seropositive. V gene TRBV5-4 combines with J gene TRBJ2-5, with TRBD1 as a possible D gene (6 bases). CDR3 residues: CASSLEGQRETQYF. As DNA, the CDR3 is TGTGCCAGCAGCTTGGAAGGACAGAGGGAGACCCAGTACTTC. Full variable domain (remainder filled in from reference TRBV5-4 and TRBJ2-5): ETGVTQSPTHLIKTRGQQVTLRCSSQSGHNTVSWYQQALGQGPQFIFQYYREEENGRGNFPPRFSGLQFPNYSSELNVNALELDDSALYLCASSLEGQRETQYFGPGTRLLVL.